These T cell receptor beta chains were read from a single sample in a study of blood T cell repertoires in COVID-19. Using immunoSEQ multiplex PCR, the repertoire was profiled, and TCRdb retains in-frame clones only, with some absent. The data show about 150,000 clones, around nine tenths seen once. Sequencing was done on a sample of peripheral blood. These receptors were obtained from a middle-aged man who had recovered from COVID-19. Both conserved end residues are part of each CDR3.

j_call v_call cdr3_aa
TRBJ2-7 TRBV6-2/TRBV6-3 CASSLDTSYEQYF
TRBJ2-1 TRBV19 CASSGPGTGSYNEQFF
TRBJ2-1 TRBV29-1 CSVRQSEQFF
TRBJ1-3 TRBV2 CASNRDAGNTIYF
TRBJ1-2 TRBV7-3 CASSPRGDSYGYTF
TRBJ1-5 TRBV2 CASRRRGSPNQPQHF
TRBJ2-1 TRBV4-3 CASSQDGGGGREQFF
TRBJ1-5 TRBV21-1 CASSKETEHSNQPQHF
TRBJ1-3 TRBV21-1 CASSSLLRQGSGNTIYF
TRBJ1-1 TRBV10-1 CASSESGVSNTEAFF
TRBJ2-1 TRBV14 CASSQDISGLNQRNEQFF
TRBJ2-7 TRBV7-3 CASSLGGRGGSYEQYF
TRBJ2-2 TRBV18 CASSSPNRGNTGELFF
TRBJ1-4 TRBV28 CASIMTVGATNEKLFF
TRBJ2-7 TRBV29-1 CSVDSGQGTYEQYF
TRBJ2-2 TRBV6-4 CASSDGSTGELFF
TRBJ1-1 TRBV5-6 CASSLVQGKVTEAFF
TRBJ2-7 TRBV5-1 CASSLVQTSYEQYF
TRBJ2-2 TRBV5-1 CASSSSGTGNTGELFF
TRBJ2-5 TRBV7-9 CASSLVQGGAETQYF
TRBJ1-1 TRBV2 CASSGQGGIMNTEAFF
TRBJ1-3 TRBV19 CASSFTGTRSGNTIYF
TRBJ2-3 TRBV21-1 CASSKSDGEAPGTDTQYF
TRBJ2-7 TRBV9 CASSPRTGGASYEQYF
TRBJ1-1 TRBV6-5 CASRDRVTEAFF
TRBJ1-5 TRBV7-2 CASSFWQGLNQPQHF
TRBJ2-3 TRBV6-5 CASNPLRGGTDTQYF
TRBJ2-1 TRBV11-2 CASSFRSSYNEQFF
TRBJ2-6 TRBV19 CASSIGGLTGANVLTF
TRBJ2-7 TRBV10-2 CASSESPSTEQYF
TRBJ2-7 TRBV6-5 CASSYEGTGTPYEQYF
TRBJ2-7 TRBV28 CASRDSGERYEQYF
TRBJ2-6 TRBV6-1 CASSEREGHTVSGANVLTF
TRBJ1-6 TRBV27 CASSLSTTGWESPLHF
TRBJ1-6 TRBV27 CASSFTGPYSPLHF
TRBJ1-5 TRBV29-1 CSVGGRQGEDQPQHF
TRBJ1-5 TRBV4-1 CASSQDSGGVSQPQHF
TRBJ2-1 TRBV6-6 CASNRDPYNEQFF
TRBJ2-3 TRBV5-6 CASSRQGAPTDTQYF
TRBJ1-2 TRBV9 CASSPRPGQTYGYTF
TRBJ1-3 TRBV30 CAWSVSSDRGGNTIYF
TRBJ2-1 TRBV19 CASSRRLAGADNEQFF
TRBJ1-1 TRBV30 CAWSVQGLEKGAFF
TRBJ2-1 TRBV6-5 CASSYSGLAGNEQFF
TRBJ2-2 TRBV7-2 CASSLTSGRAAGELFF
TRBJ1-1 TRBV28 CASSFGSGTEAFF
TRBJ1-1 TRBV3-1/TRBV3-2 CASSQWAGAYLEAFF
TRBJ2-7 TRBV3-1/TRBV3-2 CASSQGTNYEQYF
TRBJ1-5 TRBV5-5 CASSLEQGSNQPQHF
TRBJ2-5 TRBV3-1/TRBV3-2 CASSHSGETQYF
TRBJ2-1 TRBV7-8 CASSLWSGRLGEQFF
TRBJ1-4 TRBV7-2 CASSPSTNEKLFF
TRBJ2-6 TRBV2 CASRRTGTGGLGANVLTF
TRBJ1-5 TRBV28 CASSLQGGRGQPQHF
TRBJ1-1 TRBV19 CASSRQGANTEAFF